A single sample is the source of the 16 T cell receptor beta chains below, sequenced in a study of tumor and adjacent non-tumor tissue in lung cancer. TCRbeta libraries were built with three rounds of nested PCR, modified from ARM-PCR. One entry per CDR3 protein, called by TCRdb with MiXCR from the multiplex PCR reads. The data contain 70,000 to 95,000 distinct CDR3 sequences, over 60% of them singletons. The template was RNA from unsorted bulk tissue. This non-tumor lung sample came from over 3 cm beyond the tumor edge. The specimen sequenced was distant non-tumor lung tissue. These receptors came from a man aged 65-85 years with non-small cell lung cancer.

As concerns this clonotype: Since a much larger clone is just one base distant, this may be a read error. This sequence joins TRBV14 and TRBJ2-3, with D unresolved. The CDR3 contains 15 residues. Germline V gene lookup returns CDR1 SGHDN and CDR2 FVKESK. CDR3 region: CASSEYGGLSDAQYF. DNA for the CDR3: TGTGCCAGCAGCGAGTATGGCGGATTATCAGATGCGCAGTATTTT.

As regards this clonotype: Germline is not matched at one junction end, which may reflect a read error. This chain links TRBV11-2 with TRBJ1-5; D gene uncertain. Germline loops: CDR1 SGHAT, CDR2 FQNNGV. The CDR3 extends over 15 amino acids. The CDR3 nucleotides read TGTGCCAGCAGTTTAGAGGGCATGGAGGGTCAGCCCCAGCATTTT. This codes for CASSLEGMEGQPQHF.

The rearrangement links TRBV11-2 to TRBJ2-1; the D gene could be TRBD1 or TRBD2 (5 bases each). CDR1 and CDR2 from the germline V gene are SGHAT and FQNNGV. The V end was cut by 0 bases, the J end by 16 bases, with 31 bases between. The CDR3 has 18 amino acids. CDR3: CASSLERLGRTSYNWQFF. The CDR3, as DNA: TGTGCCAGCAGCTTAGAACGTCTGGGGCGGACTTCCTACAATTGGCAATTCTTC.

The V and J genes are TRBV20-1 and TRBJ1-6, with TRBD1 identical over 10 bases. This CDR3 comprises 19 residues. Germline V gene data show CDR1 as DFQATT and CDR2 as SNEGSKA (reference sequence). V lost 2 bases and J lost 9; bases outside the gene matches: 19. The CDR3 coding sequence is TGCAGTGCTAGACCCCGCCAAGGACAGGGGGTTTTATGGAGTTCACCCCTCCACTTT. It is translated as CSARPRQGQGVLWSSPLHF.

With regard to this clonotype: At one end, the junction sequence differs from germline, possibly due to a read error. The chain joins TRBV12-3 or TRBV12-4 to TRBJ1-1, with 7 bases matching TRBD1. This CDR3 comprises 14 residues. CDR3 protein: CARSFDRVETEALF. CDR3 nucleotides: TGTGCCAGGAGTTTCGACAGGGTAGAGACTGAAGCTTTATTT.

On this clonotype itself: Because the CDR3 is missing its conserved closing phenylalanine or tryptophan, this is likely a read error. This sequence joins TRBV4-2 and TRBJ1-2, with D possibly matching TRBD1 (5 bases). The CDR3 runs 17 residues. Germline assignment: CDR1 LGHNA and CDR2 YNFKEQ. V shed 1 base and J shed 0 bases, with 15 bases lying between them. CDR3 sequence reads: CASSQVRGAVSNYGYTV. CDR3 nucleotide sequence: TGTGCCAGCAGCCAAGTTAGGGGAGCGGTCTCTAACTATGGCTACACCGTC.

Comment on this clonotype: The CDR3 end shows no conserved phenylalanine or tryptophan, and so a read error is likely. The V call is TRBV4-1, the J call TRBJ2-7; 11 bases agree with TRBD2. J lost 5 bases, V lost 6 bases, and 12 bases had no gene match. Germline V lookup: CDR1 MGHRA, CDR2 YSYEKL. The CDR3 consists of 16 residues. DNA for the CDR3: TGCGCCAGCAGATGGACACTAGCGGGAGAGGGGGACGAGCAGTACTTA. Encoded protein: CASRWTLAGEGDEQYL.

This clonotype occurred a few times. Just one base apart from a much larger clone, this may be a read error. The conserved phenylalanine or tryptophan normally closing the CDR3 is absent here, so this likely arose from a read error. The DNA is left out, because the CDR3 cannot be placed on it with certainty; the CDR3 is given as TCRdb lists it. The chain recombines TRBV6-5 with TRBJ2-1; TRBD2, as called in the table, went unchecked against the DNA. The CDR3 contains 15 residues when both ends are counted. Germline-derived CDR1 and CDR2 are MNHEY and SVGAGI. CDR3 sequence reads: CASSYLGGSGRAAFL.

This clonotype was detected only a few times. The junction and the germline gene differ at one end; a read error may be behind it. The gene calls are TRBV29-1 and TRBJ2-1; D ambiguous. This CDR3 spans 14 amino acids. The V gene's germline CDR1 is SQVTM and CDR2 ANQGSEA. CDR3 protein: CSVEDFGMYNEQCF. CDR3 nucleotides: TGCAGCGTTGAAGATTTTGGGATGTACAATGAGCAGTGCTTC.

This clonotype turned up a few times. DNA for the CDR3: TGCAGTGCCAAGTCCTACGTCCAGACAGGTCAAGAGACCCAGTACTTC. As protein: CSAKSYVQTGQETQYF. The V and J genes are TRBV29-1 and TRBJ2-5, with TRBD1 as a possible D gene (6 bases). The CDR3 loop spans 16 amino acids. Per germline, CDR1 SQVTM and CDR2 ANQGSEA.

Remarks on this clonotype: Compared with germline, one end of the junction differs, possibly owing to a read error. The chain is built from TRBV5-4 and TRBJ2-7, with D unclear. CDR3 length: 15 residues. The V gene's germline CDR1 is SGHNT and CDR2 YYREEE (reference sequence). The chain's CDR3 is CAGTAYGTVTYEEYF. CDR3 bases: TGTGCCGGAACGGCATACGGCACTGTAACCTACGAGGAGTACTTC.

The chain carries TRBV15 and TRBJ2-3, with 10 bases that match TRBD2. The CDR3 runs to 16 residues. V shed 5 bases, J shed 6 bases, and the junction held 11 bases outside the gene matches. Looked up from germline, CDR1 is LNHNV and CDR2 is YYDKDF (reference sequence). This CDR3 reads CATSLQLAGTGDTQYF. CDR3 bases: TGTGCCACCAGCCTCCAACTAGCGGGGACGGGGGATACGCAGTATTTT.

With respect to this clonotype: A read error is likely, as this CDR3 ends without the conserved phenylalanine or tryptophan. This chain uses TRBV11-3 with TRBJ2-7, with 7 bases aligning to TRBD1. CDR3 length: 13 residues. Germline values: CDR1 SGHNT, CDR2 YENEEA. As DNA, the CDR3 is TGTGTCAGCACCACAGGGGTTTCCTATGAGCAGTACTAC. This translates into CVSTTGVSYEQYY.

Comments on this clonotype: At one boundary the junction diverges from the germline segment, which might be a read error. The V call is TRBV6-5, the J call TRBJ2-1; D possibly matches TRBD1 or TRBD2 (5 bases each). Germline V gene data show CDR1 as MNHEY and CDR2 as SVGAGI. The CDR3 consists of 13 residues. The DNA of the CDR3 is TGTGCTAGCAGGGAGCCCATAACAAATGAGCAGTCCTTC. It yields the protein CASREPITNEQSF.

Points on this clonotype: One end of the junction is discordant with germline, which a read error may explain. This chain uses TRBV11-2 with TRBJ2-3, with TRBD2 matching over 16 bases. The CDR3 covers 19 residues. CDR1 is SGHAT, CDR2 FQNNGV, per germline. CDR3 coding DNA: TGTGCCAGCAGCCGGGGACTAGCGGGGGGGCCCCGACTTACAGAAACGCAGTATTTT. The encoded protein is CASSRGLAGGPRLTETQYF.

This clonotype has a handful of counts. Its ends do not fully match the called genes, so a read error is possible. The chain combines TRBV12-3 or TRBV12-4 with TRBJ2-5; TRBD2 agrees at 9 bases. The CDR3 is made up of 15 amino acids. CDR3 nucleotides: TGTGCTAGCAGCGGGCTAGCGGGAATGGTGGAGACACAGTACTTC. The encoded protein is CASSGLAGMVETQYF.